This T cell receptor beta chain was found in a study of shared clonotypes between healthy human individuals. Across the study: Three plates were used per donor for CD4 naive, three for CD4 memory, two for CD8 naive and one for CD8 memory. Study conclusions and caveats: Clonotypes which were not shared had lower generation probabilities than clonotypes that all four donors shared. With four donors compared, approximately 5.5% of naive CD4 clonotypes were shared.

It was into CD45RA+ naive and CD45RA-negative memory subsets that the CD4+ cells were split. Germline V gene lookup returns CDR1 KGHSH and CDR2 LQKENI. The CDR3 consists of 15 residues. V was pared by 3 bases and J by 0 bases, with 11 bases between. Details on this clone: Antigen: not known.

TCRdb keeps only in-frame clones here, not all; method: immunoSEQ multiplex PCR. The sample gives a few million clones, over 85% of which show up once; 0.13% to 0.15% is in the top ten. Sample: naive CD4+ T cells sorted from blood. Subset given: CD45RA+ positively selected. V usage is TRBV18 and J usage is TRBJ1-1; D unresolved. This TCR was recovered from a man between 18 and 29 years old in good health. The CDR3: CASSPIVVLNTEAFF. The CDR3 DNA reads TGTGCCAGCTCACCCATTGTTGTGCTGAACACTGAAGCTTTCTTT.